This entry lists 27 T cell receptor beta chains sequenced from one sample in a study of blood T cell repertoires in COVID-19. Clones were read by immunoSEQ multiplex PCR, and TCRdb kept only the in-frame ones, dropping some. In the table there are around 200,000 clones, 86% of which are singletons. The sequencing sample was made of peripheral blood. The source of these receptors is a man between 65 and 85 years old with active or convalescent COVID-19.

The chain carries TRBV25-1 and TRBJ2-7, with 9 bases fitting TRBD1. Germline CDR1 and CDR2: MGHDK and SYGVNS. The CDR3 has 15 residues. Trimming cost V 8 bases and J 4 bases; bases outside gene matches: 12. The CDR3 DNA reads TGTGCCAGCGGGAGGAGAGGGACAGGGCGGTACGAGCAGTACTTC. Protein: CASGRRGTGRYEQYF.

The chain links TRBV7-8 to TRBJ2-7, with a tentative D call TRBD2 (6 bases). V shed 5 bases and J shed 4 bases, with 18 bases lying between them. Germline values: CDR1 SGHVS, CDR2 FQNEAQ. The CDR3 is 15 residues long. CDR3 sequence: CASSIKQGGGYEQYF. The DNA for the CDR3 is TGTGCCAGCAGCATAAAACAAGGTGGAGGGTACGAGCAGTACTTC.

The chain recombines TRBV18 with TRBJ2-3; D remains ambiguous. The germline V gene encodes CDR1 KGHSH and CDR2 LQKENI. CDR3 length equals 12 residues. V was clipped by 0 bases and J by 14 bases, with 12 bases between them. CDR3 DNA: TGTGCCAGCTCACCACCGCTGCGAAATCCGTATTTT. This codes for CASSPPLRNPYF.

The CDR3 loop is CASSNRGKYNEQFF. The CDR3 coding sequence is TGTGCCAGCAGTAACCGGGGGAAATACAATGAGCAGTTCTTC. The V and J genes are TRBV6-6 and TRBJ2-1; tentatively, D is TRBD2 (6 bases). Germline CDR1 MNHNY, CDR2 SVGAGI (reference sequence). CDR3 length equals 14 residues. The V gene lost 5 bases and the J gene lost 4 bases, with 12 bases spanning the gap.

V gene TRBV6-5 combines with J gene TRBJ1-5; a possible D gene is TRBD1 (5 bases). The V gene's germline CDR1 is MNHEY and CDR2 SVGAGI. The germline V and J ends were trimmed by 5 bases and 4 bases, with 12 bases remaining between them. CDR3 length: 14 amino acids. CDR3 nucleotide sequence: TGTGCCAGCAGTCTGTTCAGGGCGAATCAGCCCCAGCATTTT. This gives the protein CASSLFRANQPQHF.

The chain links TRBV9 to TRBJ2-7; 9 bases map to TRBD1. Germline trimming cut 0 bases from V and 7 bases from J; bases unmatched to any gene: 5. Germline V lookup: CDR1 SGDLS, CDR2 YYNGEE. The length of the CDR3 is 14 residues. CDR3 bases: TGTGCCAGCAGCGTAGCCGGACAGGGGCGGGAGCAGTACTTC. Translating it yields CASSVAGQGREQYF.

This sequence joins TRBV9 and TRBJ2-2; 12 positions agree with TRBD2. Germline CDR1 is SGDLS and CDR2 is YYNGEE. J gave up 4 bases and V 0 bases, and 13 bases lay outside the gene matches. This CDR3 spans 20 amino acids. The CDR3 region is CASSVAGASGGAWGTGELFF. In DNA, the CDR3 is TGTGCCAGCAGCGTAGCTGGGGCTAGCGGGGGGGCCTGGGGCACCGGGGAGCTGTTTTTT.

This chain uses TRBV7-3 with TRBJ2-2, with a tentative D call TRBD2 (5 bases). The germline CDR1 and CDR2 sequences are SGHTA and FQGTGA. There are 15 residues in the CDR3. The V gene lost 2 bases and the J gene lost 4 bases, with 11 bases spanning the gap. The CDR3 here is CASSLGSGSTGELFF. CDR3 sequence (DNA): TGTGCCAGCAGCTTAGGTTCTGGGAGCACCGGGGAGCTGTTTTTT.

The V and J genes are TRBV5-6 and TRBJ2-6, with D unresolved. The V gene's germline CDR1 is SGHDT and CDR2 YYEEEE. Trimming took off 4 bases at V and 0 bases at J, with 8 bases between the two ends. This CDR3 is built from 15 residues. The CDR3 DNA follows: TGTGCCAGCAGCCCTGTTCCCTCTGGGGCCAACGTCCTGACTTTC. It translates to CASSPVPSGANVLTF. Filled out from reference TRBV5-6 and TRBJ2-6, the complete variable domain reads DAGVTQSPTHLIKTRGQQVTLRCSPKSGHDTVSWYQQALGQGPQFIFQYYEEEERQRGNFPDRFSGHQFPNYSSELNVNALLLGDSALYLCASSPVPSGANVLTFGAGSRLTVL.

This clone was recorded once. This rearrangement joins TRBV28 to TRBJ2-7; TRBD1 matches at 8 bases. CDR3 size: 14 residues. Germline CDR1 reads MDHEN; CDR2 reads SYDVKM. V lost 3 bases and J lost 4; bases outside the gene matches: 5. The CDR3 region is CASSLAGGSYEQYF. The CDR3 DNA follows: TGTGCCAGCAGTTTGGCAGGGGGCAGTTACGAGCAGTACTTC.

The chain joins TRBV15 to TRBJ1-6; maybe TRBD1 (5 bases). The germline gives CDR1 LNHNV, CDR2 YYDKDF (reference sequence). This CDR3 comprises 14 residues. V shed 3 bases and J shed 6 bases, with 9 bases lying between them. The CDR3 region has the DNA TGTGCCACCAGCAGGCAGGGTTTTAATTCACCCCTCCACTTT. Amino acid sequence: CATSRQGFNSPLHF.

This rearrangement joins TRBV18 to TRBJ1-1; a possible D gene is TRBD1 (5 bases). Germline CDR1 is KGHSH and CDR2 is LQKENI. Deletions cut 3 bases from V and 1 base from J, with 9 bases between. This CDR3 is built from 14 residues. The CDR3 here is CASSPQGKNTEAFF. The CDR3 DNA is TGTGCCAGCTCACCCCAGGGCAAGAACACTGAAGCTTTCTTT.

This clone was detected only once. This chain uses TRBV9 with TRBJ1-1; 8 nucleotides agree with TRBD1. Germline V gene sequence: CDR1 SGDLS, CDR2 YYNGEE. CDR3 length equals 14 residues. Trimming removed 3 bases from V and 1 base from J; junction bases left unmatched: 2. The CDR3 DNA reads as TGTGCCAGCAGCGGGGGGACAGGGAACACTGAAGCTTTCTTT. Residues: CASSGGTGNTEAFF.

This clone occurred a few times. V is TRBV3-1 (or the pseudogene TRBV3-2) and J is TRBJ1-2; D ambiguous. This CDR3 has 13 residues. Germline assignment: CDR1 LGHDT and CDR2 YNNKEL (reference sequence). Trimming took 4 bases from V and 7 from J, leaving 13 bases between them. The CDR3, as DNA: TGTGCCAGCAGCCTCCGCGGCGGTTCTGGCTACACCTTC. As protein: CASSLRGGSGYTF.

The chain joins TRBV6-4 to TRBJ1-2, with D possibly TRBD1 on 5 matching bases. Germline V gives CDR1 MRHNA, CDR2 SNTAGT. The CDR3 runs 13 residues. V was pared by 3 bases and J by 3 bases, with 8 bases between. Here the CDR3 reads CASSESGYYGYTF. The CDR3 nucleotides are TGTGCCAGCAGTGAGTCAGGGTACTATGGCTACACCTTC.

The chain joins TRBV5-1 to TRBJ1-2; 10 bases align to TRBD1. The J segment lost 7 bases and the V segment lost 3 bases, leaving 6 bases of the junction unmatched. This CDR3 contains 14 residues. From germline, CDR1 is SGHRS and CDR2 YFSETQ. The CDR3 here is CASSWDRGEGGYTF. CDR3 in DNA: TGCGCCAGCAGCTGGGACAGGGGCGAAGGTGGCTACACCTTC.

The chain employs TRBV3-1 (or the pseudogene TRBV3-2) and TRBJ1-3; 8 bases line up with TRBD1. The CDR3 extends over 16 amino acids. V lost 4 bases to trimming and J lost 0 bases; unmatched junction nucleotides: 5. Germline CDR1 LGHDT, CDR2 YNNKEL (reference sequence). CDR3 bases: TGTGCCAGCAGCCTGATGGACAGGGCCTCTGGAAACACCATATATTTT. Its protein is CASSLMDRASGNTIYF.

V gene TRBV28 combines with J gene TRBJ1-1; D is undetermined. CDR1 is MDHEN and CDR2 is SYDVKM in the germline V gene. The V end was cut by 3 bases, the J end by 7 bases, with 9 bases between. The CDR3 covers 12 residues. The CDR3 DNA sequence: TGTGCCAGCAGTTTTAGGAGAAGTGAAGCTTTCTTT. This sequence encodes CASSFRRSEAFF.

The chain has TRBV19 and TRBJ2-5; 8 bases fit TRBD2. V gave up 4 bases and J gave up 5 bases; unmatched junction bases: 9. CDR1 LNHDA and CDR2 SQIVND come from the germline V gene (reference sequence). The CDR3 sequence is 15 residues long. The CDR3 protein is CASSTTGTRLETQYF. In DNA, the CDR3 is TGTGCCAGTAGTACGACCGGGACTAGGCTCGAGACCCAGTACTTC. Full variable domain (remainder filled in from reference TRBV19 and TRBJ2-5): DGGITQSPKYLFRKEGQNVTLSCEQNLNHDAMYWYRQDPGQGLRLIYYSQIVNDFQKGDIAEGYSVSREKKESFPLTVTSAQKNPTAFYLCASSTTGTRLETQYFGPGTRLLVL.

This chain connects TRBV5-1 to TRBJ1-4, with 9 bases that match TRBD1. The CDR3 extends over 15 amino acids. The trim removed 0 bases at V and 7 bases at J, leaving 4 bases unmatched. CDR1 is SGHRS and CDR2 is YFSETQ in the germline V gene. The chain's CDR3 is CASSLADRGGEKLFF. For the CDR3, the DNA is TGCGCCAGCAGCTTGGCGGACAGGGGCGGTGAAAAACTGTTTTTT.

This clone appeared a few times. This rearrangement joins TRBV6-2 or TRBV6-3 to TRBJ2-5; no reliable D call. Trimming left V 1 base short and J 3 bases short, with 3 bases between. The CDR3 has 12 residues. Germline V gene data show CDR1 as MNHEY and CDR2 as SVGEGT. The CDR3 coding sequence is TGTGCCAGCAGTTACTTAAAAGAGACCCAGTACTTC. Translated: CASSYLKETQYF.

This rearrangement joins TRBV7-2 to TRBJ2-1; D might be TRBD2 (7 bases). The CDR3 is 17 amino acids. The germline V gene has CDR1 SGHTA and CDR2 FQGNSA. V was cut by 1 base and J by 5 bases, with 18 bases left in between. The CDR3 bases are TGTGCCAGCAGCTTAGAGGGGGGGCGCAAACTCAACAATGAGCAGTTCTTC. Translated: CASSLEGGRKLNNEQFF.

This chain links TRBV27 with TRBJ1-1; no firm D call. Trimming cost V 6 bases and J 1 base, with 12 bases left between them. Per the germline V gene, CDR1 is MNHEY and CDR2 is SMNVEV (reference sequence). The CDR3 spans 14 residues. CDR3 region: CASSSLHRNTEAFF. Written as DNA, the CDR3 is TGTGCCAGCAGCTCCCTCCACAGGAACACTGAAGCTTTCTTT.

CDR3 sequence (DNA): TGTGCCAGCAGCTTAGCTTCCGGAGTCTATGGCTACACCTTC. It yields the protein CASSLASGVYGYTF. V is TRBV7-8 and J is TRBJ1-2, with D uncertain. Germline CDR1 SGHVS, CDR2 FQNEAQ. The CDR3 sequence is 14 residues long. Between the trimmed V and J ends, which lost 0 bases and 4 bases, there was a span of 9 bases.

V usage is TRBV9 and J usage is TRBJ1-2; D is uncertain. This CDR3 has 16 residues. Trimming cost V 3 bases and J 0 bases, with 15 bases left between them. Germline V gene sequence: CDR1 SGDLS, CDR2 YYNGEE. The CDR3 bases are TGTGCCAGCAGCGCTGGGAGTGTTGTATCTAACTATGGCTACACCTTC. This gives the protein CASSAGSVVSNYGYTF.

V and J are TRBV19 and TRBJ2-7, with a weak D call TRBD2 (6 bases). Germline CDR1 LNHDA, CDR2 SQIVND (reference sequence). This CDR3 has 11 amino acids. V was clipped by 10 bases and J by 3 bases, with 10 bases between them. The DNA for the CDR3 is TGTGCCACCCGGGACTTCTACGAGCAGTACTTC. Protein product: CATRDFYEQYF. The variable domain in full, with the rest retrieved from reference TRBV19 and TRBJ2-7, is DGGITQSPKYLFRKEGQNVTLSCEQNLNHDAMYWYRQDPGQGLRLIYYSQIVNDFQKGDIAEGYSVSREKKESFPLTVTSAQKNPTAFYLCATRDFYEQYFGPGTRLTVT.

This chain uses TRBV2 with TRBJ2-1; the match to TRBD2 covers 10 bases. V dropped 5 bases and J dropped 1; count of bases not matched to a gene: 5. This CDR3 comprises 16 residues. CDR1 and CDR2 from the germline V gene are SNHLY and FYNNEI. CDR3 bases: TGTGCCAGCAGTAATTTACTAGCGGGGTCCTACAATGAGCAGTTCTTC. It translates to CASSNLLAGSYNEQFF.